This entry lists 9 T cell receptor beta chains sequenced from one sample in a study of CD8 T cells in Susac syndrome. Random-hexamer reverse transcription was applied to roughly 0.45 to 1 ug RNA. TCRdb ran MiXCR on the immunoSEQ multiplex PCR reads and lists one entry per CDR3 protein. The table includes 330,000 or so distinct CDR3 sequences, about nine tenths detected once. The sequenced sample consisted of CD8+ T cells from PBMCs. The receptors shown here come from a human donor with multiple sclerosis.

The J gene is TRBJ2-1, the V gene TRBV4-3, with 10 bases matching TRBD1. The germline V gene encodes CDR1 LGHNA and CDR2 YSLEER. The CDR3 covers 16 residues. V trimming: 0 bases; J trimming: 8 bases; junction bases outside the gene matches: 7. The DNA of the CDR3 is TGCGCCAGCAGCCAAGAAAAGACAGGGGGCTTCGATGAGCAGTTCTTC. As protein: CASSQEKTGGFDEQFF.

The chain has TRBV20-1 and TRBJ1-5, with a possible D match to TRBD1 (6 bases). CDR3 length: 16 residues. The germline CDR1 and CDR2 sequences are DFQATT and SNEGSKA (reference sequence). The V and J ends lost 1 base and 0 bases respectively, with 13 bases between them. Written as DNA, the CDR3 is TGCAGTGCTAGAGCGGGGGGCCTATATAGCAATCAGCCCCAGCATTTT. Its translation: CSARAGGLYSNQPQHF.

V is TRBV14 and J is TRBJ2-7; D gene unclear. Germline V lookup: CDR1 SGHDN, CDR2 FVKESK. The V end lost 3 bases, the J end lost 8 bases, and 14 bases lay between the germline ends. This CDR3 spans 13 amino acids. The CDR3 loop reads CASSQPDLTKQYF. DNA of the CDR3: TGTGCCAGCAGCCAGCCCGACCTAACGAAGCAGTACTTC.

This clonotype was counted once. The rearrangement joins TRBV19 to TRBJ2-1; no firm D call. Trimming shortened V by 2 bases and J by 0 bases, and 8 bases separated the two germline ends. The CDR3 covers 15 residues. Germline lookup yields CDR1 LNHDA and CDR2 SQIVND (reference sequence). The CDR3 bases are TGTGCCAGTAGTATATGGGCTAGCTCCTACAATGAGCAGTTCTTC. Residues: CASSIWASSYNEQFF.

This clonotype appeared once. V is TRBV15 and J is TRBJ2-7, with D hard to call. In germline, CDR1 is LNHNV, CDR2 YYDKDF (reference sequence). This CDR3 contains 17 residues. Trimming left V 0 bases short and J 2 bases short, with 17 bases between. CDR3 DNA sequence: TGTGCCACCAGCAGAGACCCCCTTGTGGGATCCACCTACGAGCAGTACTTC. Protein sequence: CATSRDPLVGSTYEQYF.

The gene calls are TRBV7-9 and TRBJ2-7, with unresolved D. Germline V gene lookup returns CDR1 SEHNR and CDR2 FQNEAQ (reference sequence). Trimming stripped 1 base from V and 2 bases from J, with 15 bases between. The CDR3 spans 16 residues. CDR3: CASSLVGGTSTYEQYF. CDR3 bases: TGTGCCAGCAGCTTAGTAGGCGGCACTTCTACCTACGAGCAGTACTTC. The whole variable domain, remainder taken from reference TRBV7-9 and TRBJ2-7, is DTGVSQNPRHKITKRGQNVTFRCDPISEHNRLYWYRQTLGQGPEFLTYFQNEAQLEKSRLLSDRFSAERPKGSFSTLEIQRTEQGDSAMYLCASSLVGGTSTYEQYFGPGTRLTVT.

The rearrangement links TRBV13 to TRBJ2-3; 9 bases are shared with TRBD2. Germline CDR1 and CDR2: PRHDT and FYEKMQ (reference sequence). Unmatched junction bases numbered 4, after V lost 2 bases and J lost 4 bases. The CDR3 consists of 15 residues. The CDR3 sequence is CASSLRRGGPDTQYF. The CDR3 DNA reads TGTGCCAGCAGCTTACGGCGGGGGGGCCCAGATACGCAGTATTTT.

This rearrangement joins TRBV28 to TRBJ2-7; D not resolved. There are 16 residues in the CDR3. The V and J ends lost 6 bases and 2 bases respectively, with 20 bases between them. CDR1 and CDR2 from the germline V gene are MDHEN and SYDVKM. In DNA form, the CDR3 reads TGTGCCAGCAGCCCCATCGTTCCGGCAGGAACCTACGAGCAGTACTTC. This gives the protein CASSPIVPAGTYEQYF.

This clonotype was seen a handful of times. The rearrangement links TRBV11-2 to TRBJ2-5; TRBD2 aligns across 7 bases. Looked up from germline, CDR1 is SGHAT and CDR2 is FQNNGV. Trimming cost V 2 bases and J 3 bases; bases outside gene matches: 3. The CDR3 has 14 amino acids. The CDR3 DNA sequence: TGTGCCAGCAGCTTAACTGCGGGAGAAGAGACCCAGTACTTC. This codes for CASSLTAGEETQYF.